The 32 T cell receptor beta chains below come from one sample, sequenced in a study of OX40 agonist ivuxolimab in advanced cancers. Measured with immunoSEQ multiplex PCR; TCRdb has only the in-frame clones, and not every one. The table has about 77,000 clones, around 88% seen once. Sequences were derived from CD4+ or CD8+ T cells sorted from blood, sampled in a trial of the OX40 agonist ivuxolimab. The receptors were sampled from an adult with an advanced solid tumor such as melanoma, head and neck, liver or kidney cancer.

This chain uses TRBV5-1 with TRBJ2-1, with 13 nucleotides matching TRBD2. The CDR3 covers 19 residues. J lost 0 bases, V lost 4 bases, and 10 bases had no gene match. Germline CDR1 and CDR2: SGHRS and YFSETQ. CDR3 residues: CASSRGLAGIASSYNEQFF. CDR3 DNA: TGCGCCAGCAGCAGGGGACTAGCGGGGATTGCGAGCTCCTACAATGAGCAGTTCTTC.

This chain joins TRBV4-1 and TRBJ1-3; no clear D. The CDR3 has 17 amino acids. V was pared by 1 base and J by 0 bases, with 13 bases between. Germline CDR1 MGHRA, CDR2 YSYEKL. The CDR3 sequence: CASSQAPPGNSGNTIYF. The CDR3 coding sequence is TGCGCCAGCAGCCAAGCCCCCCCGGGAAACTCTGGAAACACCATATATTTT.

V usage is TRBV10-3 and J usage is TRBJ2-7, with D possibly TRBD1 on 6 matching bases. The CDR3 has 16 amino acids. Germline lookup yields CDR1 ENHRY and CDR2 SYGVKD. The germline V and J ends were trimmed by 6 bases and 0 bases, with 18 bases remaining between them. CDR3 nucleotides: TGTGCCATCAGCGGGCCTAGGCAGGGGAGCTCCTACGAGCAGTACTTC. It yields the protein CAISGPRQGSSYEQYF.

This clone has more than one count but fewer than ten. The rearrangement links TRBV4-3 to TRBJ1-3; perhaps TRBD1 as D (6 bases). Germline CDR1 reads LGHNA; CDR2 reads YSLEER. V was trimmed by 1 base and J by 2 bases, leaving 6 bases between them. The CDR3 sequence is 14 residues long. CDR3 DNA: TGCGCCAGCAGCCAAGCAGGGGCTGGAAACACCATATATTTT. Its protein is CASSQAGAGNTIYF.

This clone appeared a few times. V usage is TRBV6-5 and J usage is TRBJ1-1; D not resolved. Germline CDR1 is MNHEY and CDR2 is SVGAGI. The V gene lost 6 bases and the J gene lost 1 base, with 15 bases spanning the gap. The CDR3 totals 15 residues. The CDR3 spells CASSPWEQSNTEAFF. The CDR3 DNA is TGTGCCAGCAGCCCCTGGGAACAGTCGAACACTGAAGCTTTCTTT.

This rearrangement joins TRBV7-8 to TRBJ1-1; TRBD1 agrees at 8 bases. The CDR3 consists of 14 residues. J gave up 4 bases and V 5 bases, and 6 bases lay outside the gene matches. CDR1 is SGHVS, CDR2 FQNEAQ, per germline. CDR3 amino acids: CASSALTGGTEAFF. CDR3 bases: TGTGCCAGCAGCGCCTTAACAGGGGGCACTGAAGCTTTCTTT. The full variable domain, completed using reference TRBV7-8 and TRBJ1-1, is GAGVSQSPRYKVAKRGQDVALRCDPISGHVSLFWYQQALGQGPEFLTYFQNEAQLDKSGLPSDRFFAERPEGSVSTLKIQRTQQEDSAVYLCASSALTGGTEAFFGQGTRLTVV.

This clone is deemed medium-sized. The chain combines TRBV2 with TRBJ2-2; the D gene is possibly TRBD2 (5 bases). The V gene's germline CDR1 is SNHLY and CDR2 FYNNEI. Trimming took off 6 bases at V and 0 bases at J, with 11 bases between the two ends. The CDR3 is made up of 15 amino acids. The CDR3 nucleotides are TGTGCCAGCAGCGGACTTGGCCCGAACACCGGGGAGCTGTTTTTT. This codes for CASSGLGPNTGELFF. The whole variable domain, filled in from reference TRBV2 and TRBJ2-2, reads EPEVTQTPSHQVTQMGQEVILRCVPISNHLYFYWYRQILGQKVEFLVSFYNNEISEKSEIFDDQFSVERPDGSNFTLKIRSTKLEDSAMYFCASSGLGPNTGELFFGEGSRLTVL.

The V call is TRBV27, the J call TRBJ2-5; D possibly corresponds to TRBD1 (6 bases). There are 13 residues in the CDR3. Germline CDR1 MNHEY, CDR2 SMNVEV (reference sequence). V was pared by 4 bases and J by 5 bases, with 11 bases between. The CDR3 DNA sequence: TGTGCCAGCAGTTCAAGGGGGTCGGAGACCCAGTACTTC. Translated: CASSSRGSETQYF.

Worth noting for this clone: The sample contains more than one DNA sequence encoding this CDR3. The rearrangement links TRBV5-1 to TRBJ2-2; weak D call: TRBD2 (5 bases). Trimming shortened V by 1 base and J by 2 bases, and 9 bases separated the two germline ends. The CDR3 has 15 residues. Germline CDR1 and CDR2: SGHRS and YFSETQ. For the CDR3, the DNA is TGCGCCAGCAGCTTGAGCCTAGCTAACACCGGGGAGCTGTTTTTT. Amino acid sequence: CASSLSLANTGELFF.

This chain uses TRBV7-6 with TRBJ1-1; D gene unclear. Germline V gene lookup returns CDR1 SGHVS and CDR2 FNYEAQ. The CDR3 loop spans 13 amino acids. V was clipped by 5 bases and J by 5 bases, with 12 bases between them. This CDR3 reads CASSIDTDTEAFF. CDR3 coding DNA: TGTGCCAGCAGCATAGACACAGATACTGAAGCTTTCTTT.

The chain employs TRBV6-5 and TRBJ2-5; D is possibly TRBD1 (6 bases). Germline loops: CDR1 MNHEY, CDR2 SVGAGI. Trimming shortened V by 4 bases and J by 4 bases, and 10 bases separated the two germline ends. The CDR3 loop spans 13 amino acids. Here the CDR3 reads CASSLDSRETQYF. DNA for the CDR3: TGTGCCAGCAGTTTGGACAGCCGAGAGACCCAGTACTTC.

The chain couples TRBV7-2 to TRBJ1-3; a possible D gene is TRBD1 (5 bases). In germline, CDR1 is SGHTA, CDR2 FQGNSA. V gave up 3 bases and J gave up 2 bases, with 11 bases separating them. The CDR3 loop spans 15 amino acids. CDR3 nucleotide sequence: TGTGCCAGCAGCTTGGTCGCGGGGCCTGGAAACACCATATATTTT. Its translation is CASSLVAGPGNTIYF.

This clone was observed a few times. This chain connects TRBV7-9 to TRBJ2-7, with TRBD1 matching over 12 bases. Trimming at V came to 0 bases and at J to 4 bases, leaving 4 bases not matched to a gene. The CDR3 is made up of 16 amino acids. Germline CDR1 reads SEHNR; CDR2 reads FQNEAQ (reference sequence). CDR3 bases: TGTGCCAGCAGCTTAGCCGGGACAGGGGGCAAATACGAGCAGTACTTC. Protein product: CASSLAGTGGKYEQYF.

The rearrangement joins TRBV6-1 to TRBJ2-2; 8 bases map to TRBD2. Germline V gene lookup returns CDR1 MNHNS and CDR2 SASEGT. The CDR3 covers 15 residues. Germline trimming cut 7 bases from V and 6 bases from J; bases unmatched to any gene: 10. The DNA of the CDR3 is TGTGCCAGCACCCCTCGGGAGGGCGGGGCCGGGGAGCTGTTTTTT. Translating gives CASTPREGGAGELFF.

The J gene is TRBJ1-3, the V gene TRBV29-1, with 7 nucleotides matching TRBD1. Looked up from germline, CDR1 is SQVTM and CDR2 is ANQGSEA. The CDR3 runs to 14 residues. V gave up 6 bases and J gave up 0 bases; unmatched junction bases: 5. The CDR3 loop is CSVKGGHSGNTIYF. The DNA of the CDR3 is TGCAGCGTCAAAGGGGGCCACTCTGGAAACACCATATATTTT.

V usage is TRBV4-1 and J usage is TRBJ1-3; no clear D gene. Trimming removed 4 bases from V and 0 bases from J, with 19 bases in between. The germline CDR1 and CDR2 sequences are MGHRA and YSYEKL. CDR3 length equals 18 residues. This chain's CDR3 is CASSPPGPTSRSGNTIYF. CDR3 DNA: TGCGCCAGCAGCCCACCGGGTCCCACATCCCGCTCTGGAAACACCATATATTTT.

The chain employs TRBV28 and TRBJ2-6; D gene uncertain. The V end lost 7 bases, the J end lost 2 bases, and 9 bases lay between the germline ends. From germline, CDR1 is MDHEN and CDR2 SYDVKM. The CDR3 totals 14 residues. CDR3 in amino acids: CASKGRAGANVLTF. DNA of the CDR3: TGTGCCAGCAAGGGAAGGGCTGGGGCCAACGTCCTGACTTTC. Looking up the rest from reference TRBV28 and TRBJ2-6 gives the full variable domain: DVKVTQSSRYLVKRTGEKVFLECVQDMDHENMFWYRQDPGLGLRLIYFSYDVKMKEKGDIPEGYSVSREKKERFSLILESASTNQTSMYLCASKGRAGANVLTFGAGSRLTVL.

The chain recombines TRBV19 with TRBJ2-7, with D uncertain. Trimming removed 3 bases from V and 0 bases from J, with 6 bases in between. This CDR3 has 13 residues. Germline V gene data show CDR1 as LNHDA and CDR2 as SQIVND (reference sequence). The CDR3 DNA follows: TGTGCCAGTAGTATTCGTATCTCCTACGAGCAGTACTTC. It is translated as CASSIRISYEQYF.

CDR3 sequence (DNA): TGTGCCAGCAGTGAACAGGGGGCGGCGGGGCAGTACTTC. It is translated as CASSEQGAAGQYF. This rearrangement joins TRBV6-1 to TRBJ2-7, with 8 bases fitting TRBD1. The length of the CDR3 is 13 residues. The V gene's germline CDR1 is MNHNS and CDR2 SASEGT. V was clipped by 2 bases and J by 9 bases; unmatched bases: 6.

In this sample, this clone turned up once. The V and J genes are TRBV7-2 and TRBJ2-2; possible D gene TRBD2, 5 bases. This CDR3 spans 14 amino acids. Trimming removed 3 bases from V and 1 base from J, with 6 bases in between. Germline V gives CDR1 SGHTA, CDR2 FQGNSA. The chain's CDR3 is CASSLAGNTGELFF. The CDR3, as DNA: TGTGCCAGCAGCTTGGCGGGGAACACCGGGGAGCTGTTTTTT.

This clone has just a few counts. V gene TRBV10-3 combines with J gene TRBJ1-1; D is unclear. Trimming removed 2 bases at V and 3 bases at J, with 4 bases between. This CDR3 contains 12 residues. The germline V gene has CDR1 ENHRY and CDR2 SYGVKD. The CDR3 here is CAISEIDTEAFF. DNA for the CDR3: TGTGCCATCAGTGAGATAGACACTGAAGCTTTCTTT.

The V call is TRBV7-2, the J call TRBJ1-2; D unresolved. This CDR3 comprises 15 residues. Deletions cut 5 bases from V and 4 bases from J, with 17 bases between. The germline gives CDR1 SGHTA, CDR2 FQGNSA. CDR3 sequence reads: CASSPRTGEGYGYTF. The CDR3, as DNA: TGTGCCAGCAGCCCAAGGACGGGCGAGGGCTATGGCTACACCTTC.

The table lists this clone with a few counts. The chain uses TRBV2 and TRBJ1-6, with D perhaps TRBD1 (5 bases). Germline V CDR1 and CDR2: SNHLY, FYNNEI. Trimming removed 6 bases from V and 8 bases from J, with 8 bases in between. This CDR3 comprises 12 residues. CDR3 bases: TGTGCCAGCAGGTCGACAGATTCACCCCTCCACTTT. Encoded protein: CASRSTDSPLHF.

The V and J genes are TRBV5-5 and TRBJ2-5; the D gene is possibly TRBD2 (6 bases). Trimming shortened V by 4 bases and J by 1 base, and 8 bases separated the two germline ends. This CDR3 comprises 13 residues. Germline V gene data show CDR1 as SGHKS and CDR2 as YYEKEE (reference sequence). CDR3 region: CASSRGIQETQYF. The CDR3 DNA is TGTGCCAGCAGCCGCGGGATCCAAGAGACCCAGTACTTC.

This sequence joins TRBV7-6 and TRBJ2-5; 16 bases map to TRBD2. The germline V gene encodes CDR1 SGHVS and CDR2 FNYEAQ. After removal of 4 bases from V and 5 bases from J, the junction contained 7 bases not matched to a gene. The CDR3 runs to 17 residues. The CDR3 coding sequence is TGTGCCAGCAGCTCGGGACTAGCGGGGGGGCCGTGGGAGACCCAGTACTTC. This encodes CASSSGLAGGPWETQYF.

In its sample, this clone was seen a few times. The chain joins TRBV7-6 to TRBJ1-1; 7 bases match TRBD1. This CDR3 spans 15 amino acids. The trim removed 1 base at V and 1 base at J, leaving 3 bases unmatched. CDR1 is SGHVS, CDR2 FNYEAQ, per germline. The CDR3 DNA follows: TGTGCCAGCAGCTTAGGGACAGGAGGGAACACTGAAGCTTTCTTT. This codes for CASSLGTGGNTEAFF. The full variable domain, rest sourced from reference TRBV7-6 and TRBJ1-1, is GAGVSQSPRYKVTKRGQDVALRCDPISGHVSLYWYRQALGQGPEFLTYFNYEAQQDKSGLPNDRFSAERPEGSISTLTIQRTEQRDSAMYRCASSLGTGGNTEAFFGQGTRLTVV.

The chain employs TRBV5-1 and TRBJ2-3; TRBD1 aligns across 9 bases. The CDR3 runs to 14 residues. V dropped 3 bases and J dropped 6; count of bases not matched to a gene: 5. From germline, CDR1 is SGHRS and CDR2 YFSETQ. The chain's CDR3 is CASSSGTGRDTQYF. The CDR3 DNA follows: TGCGCCAGCAGCTCGGGGACAGGGAGGGATACGCAGTATTTT.

This chain uses TRBV9 with TRBJ2-7, with a tentative D call TRBD2 (6 bases). CDR3 length equals 14 residues. Germline V gene lookup returns CDR1 SGDLS and CDR2 YYNGEE. V was cut by 2 bases and J by 5 bases, with 14 bases left in between. The CDR3 reads CASSVGGANHEQYF. The CDR3 coding sequence is TGTGCCAGCAGCGTGGGGGGAGCCAACCACGAGCAGTACTTC. Using reference TRBV9 and TRBJ2-7 for the parts outside the CDR3, the full variable domain is DSGVTQTPKHLITATGQRVTLRCSPRSGDLSVYWYQQSLDQGLQFLIQYYNGEERAKGNILERFSAQQFPDLHSELNLSSLELGDSALYFCASSVGGANHEQYFGPGTRLTVT.

There are a few counts of this clone. The chain is built from TRBV7-2 and TRBJ2-1; D perhaps matches TRBD1 (5 bases). Trimming removed 5 bases from V and 7 bases from J, with 15 bases in between. The CDR3 covers 14 residues. Germline V CDR1 and CDR2: SGHTA, FQGNSA. CDR3 sequence reads: CASSRKGQGNEQFF. DNA for the CDR3: TGTGCCAGCAGCCGTAAGGGGCAGGGAAATGAGCAGTTCTTC.

The V call is TRBV5-4, the J call TRBJ2-5, with 7 nucleotides matching TRBD1. V dropped 4 bases and J dropped 2; count of bases not matched to a gene: 5. The CDR3 length is 14 residues. Germline V gene data show CDR1 as SGHNT and CDR2 as YYREEE (reference sequence). The CDR3 loop is CASSLGTAQETQYF. For the CDR3, the DNA is TGTGCCAGCAGCCTAGGGACAGCACAAGAGACCCAGTACTTC.

This chain joins TRBV13 and TRBJ2-4; 8 bases are a match to TRBD1. Looked up from germline, CDR1 is PRHDT and CDR2 is FYEKMQ (reference sequence). Losses at the gene ends were 5 bases for V and 7 bases for J; bases not matched to a gene: 1. There are 12 residues in the CDR3. CDR3 coding DNA: TGTGCCAGCAGCCGGACAGGGAACATTCAGTACTTC. This codes for CASSRTGNIQYF.

The V and J genes are TRBV18 and TRBJ2-7, with D uncertain. The V gene lost 3 bases and the J gene lost 6 bases, with 12 bases spanning the gap. Germline loops: CDR1 KGHSH, CDR2 LQKENI. This CDR3 has 13 residues. CDR3 nucleotide sequence: TGTGCCAGCTCACCGGAGACGACGGGCGAGCAGTACTTC. As protein: CASSPETTGEQYF.